Listed here are 5 T cell receptor beta chains from one sample, sequenced in a study of T cells in localized non-small cell lung cancer. The assay was immunoSEQ multiplex PCR, and TCRdb's table has in-frame clones only and misses some. This table holds over 45,000 clones, around 90% found once. This specimen was PBMCs, taken before any cancer treatment. The receptors derive from a female donor with stage II lung adenocarcinoma.

The chain couples TRBV19 to TRBJ1-1, with D unclear. This CDR3 has 14 amino acids. V was cut by 3 bases and J by 4 bases, with 12 bases left in between. Germline V lookup: CDR1 LNHDA, CDR2 SQIVND (reference sequence). This CDR3 is CASSISTAGTEAFF. CDR3 coding DNA: TGTGCCAGTAGTATTAGCACCGCCGGCACTGAAGCTTTCTTT.

The genes are TRBV6-5 and TRBJ1-2, with D hard to call. The CDR3 is 14 residues long. V was shortened by 6 bases and J by 4 bases, with 15 bases between the two germline ends. Germline V gives CDR1 MNHEY, CDR2 SVGAGI. The CDR3 sequence: CASRPPNQSYGYTF. In DNA form, the CDR3 reads TGTGCCAGCAGACCCCCGAACCAGAGCTATGGCTACACCTTC.

The chain uses TRBV4-2 and TRBJ2-3; the match to TRBD2 covers 8 bases. Per the germline V gene, CDR1 is LGHNA and CDR2 is YNFKEQ. The trim removed 1 base at V and 2 bases at J, leaving 2 bases unmatched. This CDR3 has 15 amino acids. The DNA for the CDR3 is TGTGCCAGCAGCCAAGTGACTAGCGCCACAGATACGCAGTATTTT. Its protein product is CASSQVTSATDTQYF.

The chain combines TRBV5-1 with TRBJ2-7, with TRBD2 matching over 11 bases. Looked up from germline, CDR1 is SGHRS and CDR2 is YFSETQ. The CDR3 sequence is 14 residues long. The J segment lost 3 bases and the V segment lost 4 bases, leaving 3 bases of the junction unmatched. The CDR3 protein is CASSPGLAGYEQYF. The CDR3 coding sequence is TGCGCCAGCAGCCCCGGACTAGCGGGCTACGAGCAGTACTTC.

The chain combines TRBV2 with TRBJ1-1, with unresolved D. The CDR3 runs to 13 residues. CDR1 and CDR2 (germline): SNHLY, FYNNEI. Trimming cost V 4 bases and J 1 base, with 7 bases left between them. The CDR3 protein is CASSGVGNTEAFF. The CDR3 DNA is TGTGCCAGCAGTGGGGTCGGGAACACTGAAGCTTTCTTT.